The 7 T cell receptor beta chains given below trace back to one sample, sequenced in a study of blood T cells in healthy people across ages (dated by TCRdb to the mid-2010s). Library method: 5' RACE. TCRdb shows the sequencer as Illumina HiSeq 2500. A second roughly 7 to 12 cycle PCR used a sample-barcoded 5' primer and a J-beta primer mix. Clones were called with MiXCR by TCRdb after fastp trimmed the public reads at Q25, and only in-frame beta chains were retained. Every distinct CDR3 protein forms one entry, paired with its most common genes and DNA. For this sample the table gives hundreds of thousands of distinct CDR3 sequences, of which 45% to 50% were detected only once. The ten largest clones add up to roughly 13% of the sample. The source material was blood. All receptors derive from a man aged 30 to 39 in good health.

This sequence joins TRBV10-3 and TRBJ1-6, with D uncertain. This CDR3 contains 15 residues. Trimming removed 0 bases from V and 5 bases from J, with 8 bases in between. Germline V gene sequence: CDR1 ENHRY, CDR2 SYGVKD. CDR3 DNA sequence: TGTGCCATCAGTGAGTCGACGGGCCATAATTCACCCCTCCACTTT. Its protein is CAISESTGHNSPLHF.

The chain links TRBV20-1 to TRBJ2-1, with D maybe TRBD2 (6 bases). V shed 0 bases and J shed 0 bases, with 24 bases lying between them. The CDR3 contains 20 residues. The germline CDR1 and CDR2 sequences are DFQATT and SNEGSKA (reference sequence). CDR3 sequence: CSARDLRVAEKKSSYNEQFF. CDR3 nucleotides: TGCAGTGCTAGAGATCTAAGGGTAGCGGAAAAAAAAAGCTCCTACAATGAGCAGTTCTTC.

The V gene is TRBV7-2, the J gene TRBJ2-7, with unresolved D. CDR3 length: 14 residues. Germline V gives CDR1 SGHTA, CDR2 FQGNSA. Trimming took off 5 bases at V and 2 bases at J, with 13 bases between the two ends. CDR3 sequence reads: CASSDVSGPYEQYF. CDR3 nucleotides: TGTGCCAGCAGCGACGTATCTGGCCCCTACGAGCAGTACTTC.

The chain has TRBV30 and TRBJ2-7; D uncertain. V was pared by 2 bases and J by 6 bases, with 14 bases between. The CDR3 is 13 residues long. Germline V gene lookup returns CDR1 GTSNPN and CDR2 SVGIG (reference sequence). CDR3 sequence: CAWSSTGPAEQYF. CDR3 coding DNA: TGTGCCTGGAGTTCTACTGGCCCGGCCGAGCAGTACTTC.

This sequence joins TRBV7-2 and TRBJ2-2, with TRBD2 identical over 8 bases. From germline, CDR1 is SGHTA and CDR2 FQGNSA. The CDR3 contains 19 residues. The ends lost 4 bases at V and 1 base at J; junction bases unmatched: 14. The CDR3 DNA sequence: TGTGCCAGCAGCTCCGGAGGGTGGCGGGGGGCGGTGAACACCGGGGAGCTGTTTTTT. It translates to CASSSGGWRGAVNTGELFF.

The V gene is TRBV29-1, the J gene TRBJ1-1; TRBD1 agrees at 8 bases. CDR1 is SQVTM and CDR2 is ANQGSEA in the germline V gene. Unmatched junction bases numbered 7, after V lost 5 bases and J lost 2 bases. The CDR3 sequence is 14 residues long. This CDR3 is CSVKQGVGNTEAFF. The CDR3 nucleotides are TGCAGCGTTAAACAGGGGGTGGGTAACACTGAAGCTTTCTTT.

In DNA, the CDR3 is TGTGCCAGCAGCCGATTTCTAGCGGGGGGGAGCACAGATACGCAGTATTTT. Protein: CASSRFLAGGSTDTQYF. V is TRBV27 and J is TRBJ2-3; 12 nucleotides agree with TRBD2. The germline V gene has CDR1 MNHEY and CDR2 SMNVEV (reference sequence). The CDR3 consists of 17 residues. With V trimmed by 6 bases and J by 0 bases, 7 bases remained unmatched.